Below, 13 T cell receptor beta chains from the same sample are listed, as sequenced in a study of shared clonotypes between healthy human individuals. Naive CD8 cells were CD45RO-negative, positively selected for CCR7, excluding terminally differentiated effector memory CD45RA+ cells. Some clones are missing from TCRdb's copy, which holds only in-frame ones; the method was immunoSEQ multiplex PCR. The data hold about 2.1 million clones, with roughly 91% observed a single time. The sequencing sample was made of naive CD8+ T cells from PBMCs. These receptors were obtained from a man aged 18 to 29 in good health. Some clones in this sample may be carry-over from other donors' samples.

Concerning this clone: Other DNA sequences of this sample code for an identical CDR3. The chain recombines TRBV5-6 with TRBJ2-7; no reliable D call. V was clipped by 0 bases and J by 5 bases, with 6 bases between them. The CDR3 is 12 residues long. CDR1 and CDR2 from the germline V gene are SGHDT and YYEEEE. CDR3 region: CASSLGVHEQYF. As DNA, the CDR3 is TGTGCCAGCAGCTTGGGGGTCCACGAGCAGTACTTC. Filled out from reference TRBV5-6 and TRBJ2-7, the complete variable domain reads DAGVTQSPTHLIKTRGQQVTLRCSPKSGHDTVSWYQQALGQGPQFIFQYYEEEERQRGNFPDRFSGHQFPNYSSELNVNALLLGDSALYLCASSLGVHEQYFGPGTRLTVT.

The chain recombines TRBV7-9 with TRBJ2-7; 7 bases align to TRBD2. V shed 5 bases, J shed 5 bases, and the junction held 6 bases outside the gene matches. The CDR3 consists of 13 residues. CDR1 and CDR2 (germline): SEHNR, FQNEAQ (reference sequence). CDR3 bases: TGTGCCAGCAGCCTCCCGACTAGCAACGAGCAGTACTTC. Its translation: CASSLPTSNEQYF.

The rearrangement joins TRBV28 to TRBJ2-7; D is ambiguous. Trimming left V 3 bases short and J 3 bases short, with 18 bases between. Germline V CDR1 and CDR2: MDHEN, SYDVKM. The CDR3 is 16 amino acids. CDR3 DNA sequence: TGTGCCAGCAGTTTTTCCCTCTCTAGTAGAGTCTACGAGCAGTACTTC. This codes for CASSFSLSSRVYEQYF.

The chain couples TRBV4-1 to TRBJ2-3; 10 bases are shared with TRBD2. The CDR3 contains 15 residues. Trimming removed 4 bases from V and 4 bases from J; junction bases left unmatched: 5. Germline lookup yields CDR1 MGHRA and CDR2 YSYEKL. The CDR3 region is CASSLASGSADTQYF. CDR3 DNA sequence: TGCGCCAGCAGCCTAGCTAGCGGGAGTGCAGATACGCAGTATTTT.

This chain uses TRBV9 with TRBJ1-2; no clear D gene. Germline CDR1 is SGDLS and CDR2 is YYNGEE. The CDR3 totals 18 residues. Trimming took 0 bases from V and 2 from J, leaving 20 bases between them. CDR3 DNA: TGTGCCAGCAGCGTAGTAGTGGAGGGATCCGGAGCCAACTATGGCTACACCTTC. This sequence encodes CASSVVVEGSGANYGYTF.

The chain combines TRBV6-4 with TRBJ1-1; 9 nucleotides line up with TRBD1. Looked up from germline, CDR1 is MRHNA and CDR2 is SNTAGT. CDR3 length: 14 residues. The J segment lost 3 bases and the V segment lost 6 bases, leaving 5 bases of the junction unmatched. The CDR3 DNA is TGTGCCAGCAGACTCGGACAGGGGCACACTGAAGCTTTCTTT. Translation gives CASRLGQGHTEAFF.

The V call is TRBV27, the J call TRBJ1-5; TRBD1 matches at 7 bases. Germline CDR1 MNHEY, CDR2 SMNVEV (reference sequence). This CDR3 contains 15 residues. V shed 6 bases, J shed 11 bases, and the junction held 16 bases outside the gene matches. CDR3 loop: CASRTDGTDMEAQHF. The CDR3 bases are TGTGCCAGCAGAACAGACGGGACAGACATGGAGGCCCAGCATTTT.

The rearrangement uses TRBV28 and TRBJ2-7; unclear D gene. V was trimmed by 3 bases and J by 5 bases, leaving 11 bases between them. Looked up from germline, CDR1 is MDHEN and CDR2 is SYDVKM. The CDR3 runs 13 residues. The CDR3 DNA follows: TGTGCCAGCAGTTTGTCGAGCCTCCACGAGCAGTACTTC. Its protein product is CASSLSSLHEQYF.

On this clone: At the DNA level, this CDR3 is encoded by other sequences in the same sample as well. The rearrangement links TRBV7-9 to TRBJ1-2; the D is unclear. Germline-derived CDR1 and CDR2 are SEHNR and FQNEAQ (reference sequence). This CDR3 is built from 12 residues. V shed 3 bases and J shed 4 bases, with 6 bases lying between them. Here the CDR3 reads CASSLGFYGYTF. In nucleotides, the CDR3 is TGTGCCAGCAGCTTGGGGTTCTATGGCTACACCTTC.

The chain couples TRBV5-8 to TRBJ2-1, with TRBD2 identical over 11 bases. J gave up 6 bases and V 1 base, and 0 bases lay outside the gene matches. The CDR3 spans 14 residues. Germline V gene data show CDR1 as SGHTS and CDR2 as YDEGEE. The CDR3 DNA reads TGTGCCAGCAGCTTGACTAGCGGGAGCAATGAGCAGTTCTTC. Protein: CASSLTSGSNEQFF.

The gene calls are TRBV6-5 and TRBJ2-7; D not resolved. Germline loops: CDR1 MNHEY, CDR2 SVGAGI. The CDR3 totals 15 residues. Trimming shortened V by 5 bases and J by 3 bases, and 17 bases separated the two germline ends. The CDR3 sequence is CASSPTWVTNYEQYF. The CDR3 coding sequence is TGTGCCAGCAGTCCGACATGGGTCACCAACTACGAGCAGTACTTC.

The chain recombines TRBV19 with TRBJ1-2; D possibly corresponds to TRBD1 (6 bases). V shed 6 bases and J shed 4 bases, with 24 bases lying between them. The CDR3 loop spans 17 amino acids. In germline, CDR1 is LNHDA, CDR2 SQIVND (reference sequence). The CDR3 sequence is CASSPPGQGRWGYGYTF. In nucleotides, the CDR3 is TGTGCCAGTAGCCCTCCGGGGCAGGGGCGTTGGGGCTATGGCTACACCTTC. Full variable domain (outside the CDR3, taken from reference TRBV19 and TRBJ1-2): DGGITQSPKYLFRKEGQNVTLSCEQNLNHDAMYWYRQDPGQGLRLIYYSQIVNDFQKGDIAEGYSVSREKKESFPLTVTSAQKNPTAFYLCASSPPGQGRWGYGYTFGSGTRLTVV.

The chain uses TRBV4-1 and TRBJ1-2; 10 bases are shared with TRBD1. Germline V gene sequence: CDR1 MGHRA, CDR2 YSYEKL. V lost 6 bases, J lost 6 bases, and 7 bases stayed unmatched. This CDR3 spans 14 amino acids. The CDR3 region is CASRQDRGDHGYTF. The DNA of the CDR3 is TGCGCCAGCAGACAGGACAGGGGGGACCATGGCTACACCTTC.